What follows is one TCR beta chain and its context. What it recognizes is unknown. The read is 3 residues too short to cover the CDR3 end, so that end is filled in from the germline J gene. The entry originates in a study of T cell clonality in common variable immunodeficiency. Study observations and caveats: Patient heterogeneity in the CVID cohort limited correlations between repertoire features and clinical complications. Reportedly, TCR beta sequences from common variable immunodeficiency showed fewer deletions and N-nucleotide insertions. Compared with healthy controls, CVID subjects showed increased TCRbeta clonality, mostly in about a third.

After removal of 7 bases from V and 3 bases from J, the junction contained 10 bases not matched to a gene. CDR3 length: 15 amino acids. CDR1 is LNHDA, CDR2 SQIVND, per germline (reference sequence). The repertoire was sequenced with immunoSEQ multiplex PCR; TCRdb's copy has only in-frame clones and lacks some. The sample is made up of over 20,000 clones, none counted only once. This sequence joins TRBV19 and TRBJ2-5, with 8 bases that match TRBD1. The clonotype originates from a human donor with common variable immunodeficiency. The sample was peripheral blood mononuclear cells. CDR3 residues: CASTPIGQGKETQYF. The sequenced part of the CDR3 DNA is TGTGCCAGTACACCAATAGGACAGGGAAAAGAGACC.